A single sample gave rise to the 25 T cell receptor beta chains below, sequenced in a study of blood T cells in healthy people across ages. With a J-beta primer mix and a sample-barcoded 5' primer, a second PCR ran roughly 6 to 11 cycles. Each CDR3 protein gets one entry after TCRdb re-called the 5' RACE reads with MiXCR. The table lists about 1.4 million distinct CDR3 sequences, roughly 60% of them singletons. The source material was blood. Source of these receptors: a man aged 18 to 30 in good health.

This chain links TRBV20-1 with TRBJ2-1, with 8 bases that match TRBD2. The V and J ends lost 0 bases and 7 bases, in that order; junction bases with no gene match: 8. CDR1 and CDR2 (germline): DFQATT, SNEGSKA (reference sequence). The CDR3 covers 15 residues. DNA for the CDR3: TGCAGTGCTAGAGATCTGTCCAGCGGGAGTAATGAGCAGTTCTTC. Translation gives CSARDLSSGSNEQFF.

V is TRBV14 and J is TRBJ1-2, with D uncertain. The V end was cut by 2 bases, the J end by 4 bases, with 8 bases between. Germline CDR1 SGHDN, CDR2 FVKESK. The CDR3 has 13 residues. CDR3 sequence: CASSQPASYGYTF. The CDR3 DNA is TGTGCCAGCAGCCAACCAGCGTCCTATGGCTACACCTTC.

The chain has TRBV9 and TRBJ2-1; TRBD2 agrees at 11 bases. Trimming cost V 0 bases and J 2 bases; bases outside gene matches: 13. CDR1 is SGDLS and CDR2 is YYNGEE in the germline V gene. This CDR3 has 20 residues. The CDR3 bases are TGTGCCAGCAGCGTAGCCGACTCAAGACTAGCGGGGACCACCTACAATGAGCAGTTCTTC. Protein product: CASSVADSRLAGTTYNEQFF.

The chain has TRBV2 and TRBJ1-1, with D possibly TRBD1 on 5 matching bases. The CDR3 length is 13 residues. In germline, CDR1 is SNHLY, CDR2 FYNNEI. Deletions cut 6 bases from V and 0 bases from J, with 8 bases between. The CDR3 here is CASRGGVNTEAFF. CDR3 bases: TGTGCCAGCAGGGGAGGGGTGAACACTGAAGCTTTCTTT.

The J gene is TRBJ1-2, the V gene TRBV30; D uncertain. Germline loops: CDR1 GTSNPN, CDR2 SVGIG (reference sequence). Trimming removed 1 base at V and 2 bases at J, with 5 bases between. The CDR3 consists of 12 residues. Here the CDR3 DNA reads TGTGCCTGGAGTGGGGAGAACTATGGCTACACCTTC. Translating it yields CAWSGENYGYTF.

This clonotype was found a few times. The chain is built from TRBV7-2 and TRBJ2-1; the match to TRBD2 covers 7 bases. CDR3 length equals 14 residues. The V segment lost 5 bases and the J segment 5 bases; nucleotides outside the gene matches: 6. Germline V gives CDR1 SGHTA, CDR2 FQGNSA. CDR3 amino acids: CASSPSGADNEQFF. The CDR3 DNA is TGTGCCAGCAGCCCTAGCGGAGCGGACAATGAGCAGTTCTTC. Filled out from reference TRBV7-2 and TRBJ2-1, the complete variable domain reads GAGVSQSPSNKVTEKGKDVELRCDPISGHTALYWYRQSLGQGLEFLIYFQGNSAPDKSGLPSDRFSAERTGGSVSTLTIQRTQQEDSAVYLCASSPSGADNEQFFGPGTRLTVL.

The chain employs TRBV5-1 and TRBJ2-7; either TRBD1 or TRBD2 may supply D (6 bases each). The V gene's germline CDR1 is SGHRS and CDR2 YFSETQ. This CDR3 has 16 residues. Trimming left V 5 bases short and J 7 bases short, with 25 bases between. The CDR3 DNA reads TGCGCCAGCAGTCAACGAACGGGGGCATCTTTAGGAGAGCAGTACTTC. Translated, it gives CASSQRTGASLGEQYF.

This clonotype has only a few counts. V is TRBV4-1 and J is TRBJ1-5; D gene uncertain. The germline CDR1 and CDR2 sequences are MGHRA and YSYEKL. The CDR3 has 13 residues. Trimming took 4 bases from V and 8 from J, leaving 12 bases between them. CDR3 nucleotides: TGCGCCAGCAGCCGAGGGAATTTAGAGCCCCAGCATTTT. Amino acid sequence: CASSRGNLEPQHF.

The chain carries TRBV28 and TRBJ1-2; unclear D gene. The germline V and J ends were trimmed by 7 bases and 8 bases, with 23 bases remaining between them. CDR3 length: 15 amino acids. CDR1 is MDHEN and CDR2 is SYDVKM in the germline V gene. For the CDR3, the DNA is TGTGCCAGCATCCCGATACTTGACCAAAAGGGAGGCTACACCTTC. Its translation is CASIPILDQKGGYTF.

The chain carries TRBV12-3 or TRBV12-4 and TRBJ1-1; D remains unclear. Trimming cost V 7 bases and J 0 bases, with 9 bases left between them. The CDR3 extends over 13 amino acids. The CDR3 coding sequence is TGTGCCAGCAATGCGTTTATGAACACTGAAGCTTTCTTT. As protein: CASNAFMNTEAFF.

The chain has TRBV7-9 and TRBJ2-1; D not resolved. V lost 8 bases, J lost 5 bases, and 13 bases lay in between. Germline CDR1 and CDR2: SEHNR and FQNEAQ (reference sequence). This CDR3 has 13 amino acids. The CDR3 reads CASGTQSDNEQFF. DNA for the CDR3: TGTGCCAGCGGTACACAATCTGACAATGAGCAGTTCTTC. Full variable domain (remainder filled in from reference TRBV7-9 and TRBJ2-1): DTGVSQNPRHKITKRGQNVTFRCDPISEHNRLYWYRQTLGQGPEFLTYFQNEAQLEKSRLLSDRFSAERPKGSFSTLEIQRTEQGDSAMYLCASGTQSDNEQFFGPGTRLTVL.

This chain connects TRBV27 to TRBJ1-6; perhaps TRBD1 as D (6 bases). V lost 7 bases and J lost 10, with 14 bases in between. Germline CDR1 MNHEY, CDR2 SMNVEV (reference sequence). The CDR3 is 13 residues long. CDR3 nucleotide sequence: TGTGCCAGCACCCAGAGCGGGGGCTCACCCCTCCACTTT. It specifies CASTQSGGSPLHF.

The chain has TRBV6-5 and TRBJ2-2; D ambiguous. The germline V gene has CDR1 MNHEY and CDR2 SVGAGI. The CDR3 extends over 13 amino acids. Deletions cut 0 bases from V and 6 bases from J, with 5 bases between. This CDR3 reads CASSYSKAGELFF. CDR3 nucleotides: TGTGCCAGCAGTTACTCGAAAGCCGGGGAGCTGTTTTTT.

The V call is TRBV14, the J call TRBJ2-7; a possible D gene is TRBD1 (6 bases). The CDR3 is 13 residues long. V lost 4 bases, J lost 3 bases, and 10 bases lay in between. Germline V CDR1 and CDR2: SGHDN, FVKESK. CDR3 DNA: TGTGCCAGCAGCCCGGGACACCTCTACGAGCAGTACTTC. Amino acids: CASSPGHLYEQYF.

This rearrangement joins TRBV5-1 to TRBJ2-4; 9 nucleotides agree with TRBD2. J gave up 4 bases and V 4 bases, and 12 bases lay outside the gene matches. Per the germline V gene, CDR1 is SGHRS and CDR2 is YFSETQ. The CDR3 consists of 17 residues. In DNA, the CDR3 is TGCGCCAGCAGCACTGGGACGAGCGGGGGGTCAAAAAACATTCAGTACTTC. Translated: CASSTGTSGGSKNIQYF.

This chain links TRBV14 with TRBJ2-1; no definite D call. The CDR3 sequence is 14 residues long. The germline CDR1 and CDR2 sequences are SGHDN and FVKESK. V shed 1 base and J shed 6 bases, with 10 bases lying between them. CDR3 sequence (DNA): TGTGCCAGCAGCCAAGGAATTTTCCGCAATGAGCAGTTCTTC. Translation gives CASSQGIFRNEQFF.

This chain joins TRBV7-9 and TRBJ2-6, with D tentatively TRBD1 (6 bases). In germline, CDR1 is SEHNR, CDR2 FQNEAQ (reference sequence). Trimming left V 1 base short and J 0 bases short, with 10 bases between. The CDR3 covers 17 residues. CDR3 bases: TGTGCCAGCAGCTTAGTGGGGGCTACCTCTGGGGCCAACGTCCTGACTTTC. This sequence encodes CASSLVGATSGANVLTF.

This chain uses TRBV6-6 with TRBJ2-4; D is possibly TRBD2 (5 bases). This CDR3 has 14 residues. V was shortened by 2 bases and J by 15 bases, with 20 bases between the two germline ends. The V gene's germline CDR1 is MNHNY and CDR2 SVGAGI (reference sequence). The CDR3 sequence is CASSYPTTTSLVYF. For the CDR3, the DNA is TGTGCCAGCAGTTACCCGACGACTACTAGTCTCGTGTACTTC.

V gene TRBV6-5 combines with J gene TRBJ1-2, with no clear D. The ends were cut back, 2 bases at V and 4 bases at J, with 11 bases in the middle. Germline V gene sequence: CDR1 MNHEY, CDR2 SVGAGI. This CDR3 has 14 amino acids. CDR3 DNA sequence: TGTGCCAGCAGTTACAGGGTGAGGAGCTATGGCTACACCTTC. The encoded protein is CASSYRVRSYGYTF.

The chain links TRBV2 to TRBJ1-4, with D possibly being TRBD1 (5 bases). CDR3 length equals 15 residues. From germline, CDR1 is SNHLY and CDR2 FYNNEI. V was pared by 1 base and J by 8 bases, with 14 bases between. CDR3 region: CASSEEGRGWEKLFF. The CDR3 region has the DNA TGTGCCAGCAGTGAAGAGGGTAGGGGTTGGGAAAAACTGTTTTTT.

This clonotype was seen a single time. The CDR3 coding sequence is TGTGCCAGCAGTTTAGTACTCCGGCCCACTGAAGCTTTCTTT. Its translation is CASSLVLRPTEAFF. The chain has TRBV28 and TRBJ1-1, with D unclear. The CDR3 is made up of 14 amino acids. Germline V gene lookup returns CDR1 MDHEN and CDR2 SYDVKM. Trimming pared 2 bases from V and 4 bases from J, leaving 11 bases between.

This chain uses TRBV6-2 or TRBV6-3 with TRBJ1-5; 7 bases are a match to TRBD1. This CDR3 has 15 amino acids. Germline trimming cut 5 bases from V and 7 bases from J; bases unmatched to any gene: 11. In germline, CDR1 is MNHEY, CDR2 SVGEGT. The CDR3: CASSALDRVGQPQHF. CDR3 bases: TGTGCCAGCAGTGCCCTCGACAGGGTAGGGCAGCCCCAGCATTTT.

This chain uses TRBV7-2 with TRBJ2-3; either TRBD1 or TRBD2 may supply D (5 bases each). Germline V gene sequence: CDR1 SGHTA, CDR2 FQGNSA. V lost 5 bases and J 4 bases, leaving 16 bases between the germline ends. This CDR3 region has 15 residues. CDR3 bases: TGTGCCAGCAGCCCGTCGGGGCAGCGTGCAGATACGCAGTATTTT. Translated: CASSPSGQRADTQYF.

The rearrangement links TRBV20-1 to TRBJ1-2; possibly TRBD1 for D (6 bases). Germline CDR1 DFQATT, CDR2 SNEGSKA (reference sequence). The CDR3 length is 14 residues. V lost 5 bases and J 2 bases, leaving 15 bases between the germline ends. CDR3 residues: CSAQPRTANYGYTF. DNA of the CDR3: TGCAGTGCTCAACCCAGGACAGCAAACTATGGCTACACCTTC.

This clonotype has a handful of counts. J is TRBJ2-5 and V is TRBV20-1; D is perhaps TRBD2 (6 bases). V lost 6 bases to trimming and J lost 7 bases, with 12 bases between them. The CDR3 extends over 11 amino acids. CDR1 and CDR2 from the germline V gene are DFQATT and SNEGSKA (reference sequence). CDR3 in amino acids: CSARTIGTQYF. The CDR3 coding sequence is TGCAGTGCGAGGACTATTGGGACCCAGTACTTC.